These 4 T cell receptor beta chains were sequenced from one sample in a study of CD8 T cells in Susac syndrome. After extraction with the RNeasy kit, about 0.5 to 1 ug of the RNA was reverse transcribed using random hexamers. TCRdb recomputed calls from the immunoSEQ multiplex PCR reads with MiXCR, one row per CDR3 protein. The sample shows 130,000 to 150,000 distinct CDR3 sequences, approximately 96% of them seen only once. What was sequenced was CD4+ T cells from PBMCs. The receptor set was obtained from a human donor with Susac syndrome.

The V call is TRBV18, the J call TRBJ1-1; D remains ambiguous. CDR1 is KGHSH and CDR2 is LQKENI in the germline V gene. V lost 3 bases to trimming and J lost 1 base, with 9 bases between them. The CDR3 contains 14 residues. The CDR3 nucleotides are TGTGCCAGCTCACCGTTTAAGGGGAACACTGAAGCTTTCTTT. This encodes CASSPFKGNTEAFF.

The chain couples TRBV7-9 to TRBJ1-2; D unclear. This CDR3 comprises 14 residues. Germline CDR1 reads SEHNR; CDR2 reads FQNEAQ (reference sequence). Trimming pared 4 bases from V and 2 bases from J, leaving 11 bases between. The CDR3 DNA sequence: TGTGCCAGCAGCTCCCCTGGCCGGAACTATGGCTACACCTTC. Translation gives CASSSPGRNYGYTF.

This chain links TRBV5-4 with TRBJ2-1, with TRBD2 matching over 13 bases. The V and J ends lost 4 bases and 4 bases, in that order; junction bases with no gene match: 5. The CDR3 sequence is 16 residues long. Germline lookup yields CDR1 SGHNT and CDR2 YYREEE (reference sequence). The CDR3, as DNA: TGTGCCAGCAGCCCAACTAGCGGGAGGGGATACAATGAGCAGTTCTTC. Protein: CASSPTSGRGYNEQFF.

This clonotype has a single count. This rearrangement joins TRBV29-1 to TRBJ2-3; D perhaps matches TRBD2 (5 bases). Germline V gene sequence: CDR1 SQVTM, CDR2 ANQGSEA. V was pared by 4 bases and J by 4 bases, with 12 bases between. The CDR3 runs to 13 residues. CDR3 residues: CSVGVGRSDTQYF. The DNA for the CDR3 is TGCAGCGTTGGGGTAGGGAGATCAGATACGCAGTATTTT.